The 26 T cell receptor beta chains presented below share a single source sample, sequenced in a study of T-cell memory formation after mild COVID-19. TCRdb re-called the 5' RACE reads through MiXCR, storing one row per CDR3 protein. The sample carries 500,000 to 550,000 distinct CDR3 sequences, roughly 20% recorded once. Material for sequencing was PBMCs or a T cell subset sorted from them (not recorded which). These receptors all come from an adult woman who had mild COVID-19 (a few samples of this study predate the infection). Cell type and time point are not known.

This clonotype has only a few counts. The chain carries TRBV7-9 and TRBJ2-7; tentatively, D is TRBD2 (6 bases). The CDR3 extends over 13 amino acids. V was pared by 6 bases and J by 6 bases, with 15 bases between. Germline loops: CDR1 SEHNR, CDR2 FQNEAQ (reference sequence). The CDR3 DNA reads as TGTGCCAGCAGAAACGCGGGGTATGGCGAGCAGTACTTC. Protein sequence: CASRNAGYGEQYF.

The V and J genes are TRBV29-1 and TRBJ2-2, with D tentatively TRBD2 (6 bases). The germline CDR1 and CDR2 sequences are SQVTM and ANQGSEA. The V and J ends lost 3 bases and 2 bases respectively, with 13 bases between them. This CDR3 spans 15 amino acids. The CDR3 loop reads CSVEGGIGNTGELFF. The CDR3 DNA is TGCAGCGTTGAGGGGGGAATAGGTAACACCGGGGAGCTGTTTTTT.

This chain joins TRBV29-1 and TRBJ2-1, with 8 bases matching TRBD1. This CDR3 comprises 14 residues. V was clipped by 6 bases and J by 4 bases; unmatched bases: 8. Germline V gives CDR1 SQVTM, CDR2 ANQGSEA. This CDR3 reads CSVFQGASYNEQFF. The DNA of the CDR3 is TGCAGCGTGTTTCAGGGGGCGTCTTACAATGAGCAGTTCTTC.

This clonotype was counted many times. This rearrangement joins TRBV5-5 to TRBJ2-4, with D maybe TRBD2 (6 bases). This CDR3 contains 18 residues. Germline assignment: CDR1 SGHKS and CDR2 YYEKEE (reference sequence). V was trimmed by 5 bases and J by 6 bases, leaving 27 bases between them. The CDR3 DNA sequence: TGTGCCAGCAGGAGGGCATGGGACTCCGGAACGAGGAGAAACATTCAGTACTTC. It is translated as CASRRAWDSGTRRNIQYF.

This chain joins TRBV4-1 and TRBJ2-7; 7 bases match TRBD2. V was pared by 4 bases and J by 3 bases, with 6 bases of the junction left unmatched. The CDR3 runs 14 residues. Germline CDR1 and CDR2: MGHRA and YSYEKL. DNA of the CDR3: TGCGCCAGCAGCCCGACTAGCATTAGCTACGAGCAGTACTTC. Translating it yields CASSPTSISYEQYF.

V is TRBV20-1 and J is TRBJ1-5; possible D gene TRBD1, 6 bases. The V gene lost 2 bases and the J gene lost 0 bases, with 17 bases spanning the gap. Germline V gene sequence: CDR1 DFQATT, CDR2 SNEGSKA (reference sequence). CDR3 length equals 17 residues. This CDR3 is CSARPTGTPYSNQPQHF. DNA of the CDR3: TGCAGTGCTAGACCTACTGGGACACCTTATAGCAATCAGCCCCAGCATTTT.

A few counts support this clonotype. The CDR3 nucleotides are TGCAGTGCGGGACCCTCTAGCTCCTATAATTCACCCCTCCACTTT. Its translation: CSAGPSSSYNSPLHF. The rearrangement links TRBV20-1 to TRBJ1-6, with a tentative D call TRBD1 (5 bases). The CDR3 contains 15 residues. Germline assignment: CDR1 DFQATT and CDR2 SNEGSKA (reference sequence). Between the trimmed V and J ends, which lost 6 bases and 0 bases, there was a span of 12 bases.

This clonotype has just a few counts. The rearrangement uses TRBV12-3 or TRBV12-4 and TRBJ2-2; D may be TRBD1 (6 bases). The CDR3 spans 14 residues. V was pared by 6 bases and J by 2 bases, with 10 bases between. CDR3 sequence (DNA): TGTGCCAGCAGAACGGGACACAACACCGGGGAGCTGTTTTTT. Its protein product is CASRTGHNTGELFF.

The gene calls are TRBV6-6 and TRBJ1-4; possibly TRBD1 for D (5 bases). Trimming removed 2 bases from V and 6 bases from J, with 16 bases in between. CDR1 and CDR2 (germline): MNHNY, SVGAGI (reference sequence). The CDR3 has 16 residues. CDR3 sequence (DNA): TGTGCCAGCAGTTACATCAGCGCAGGGACGGATGAAAAACTGTTTTTT. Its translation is CASSYISAGTDEKLFF.

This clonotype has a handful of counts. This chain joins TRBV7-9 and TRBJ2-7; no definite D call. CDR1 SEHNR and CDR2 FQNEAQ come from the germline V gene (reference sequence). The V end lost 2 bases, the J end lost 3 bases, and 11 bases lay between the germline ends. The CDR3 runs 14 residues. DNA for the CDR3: TGTGCCAGCAGCTTATCCCCTAGTAGCTACGAGCAGTACTTC. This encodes CASSLSPSSYEQYF.

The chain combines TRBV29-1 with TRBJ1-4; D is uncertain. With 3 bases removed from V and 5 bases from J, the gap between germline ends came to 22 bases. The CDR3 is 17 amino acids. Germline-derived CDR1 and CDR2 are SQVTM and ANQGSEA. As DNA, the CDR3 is TGCAGCGTTGAGCGTTATCAGCCCGCGACGGCGAATGAAAAACTGTTTTTT. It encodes CSVERYQPATANEKLFF. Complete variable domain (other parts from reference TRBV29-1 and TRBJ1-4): SAVISQKPSRDICQRGTSLTIQCQVDSQVTMMFWYRQQPGQSLTLIATANQGSEATYESGFVIDKFPISRPNLTFSTLTVSNMSPEDSSIYLCSVERYQPATANEKLFFGSGTQLSVL.

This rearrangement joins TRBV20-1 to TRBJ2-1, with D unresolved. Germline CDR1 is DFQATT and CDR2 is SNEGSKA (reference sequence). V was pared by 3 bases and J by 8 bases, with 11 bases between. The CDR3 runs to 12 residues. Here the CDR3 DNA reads TGCAGTGCTAGCGTACGGATTGATGAGCAGTTCTTC. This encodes CSASVRIDEQFF.

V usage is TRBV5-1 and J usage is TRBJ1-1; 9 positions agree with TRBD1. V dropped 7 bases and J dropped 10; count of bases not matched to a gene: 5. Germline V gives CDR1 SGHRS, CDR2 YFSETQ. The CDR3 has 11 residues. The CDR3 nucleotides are TGCGCCAGCGGGACAGGGAAAGGAGCTTTCTTT. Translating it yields CASGTGKGAFF.

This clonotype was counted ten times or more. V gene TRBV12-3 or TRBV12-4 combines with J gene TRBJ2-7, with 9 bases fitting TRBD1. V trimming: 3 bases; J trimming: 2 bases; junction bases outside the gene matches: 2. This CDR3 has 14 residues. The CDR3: CASSLRTGAYEQYF. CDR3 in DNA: TGTGCCAGCAGTTTGAGGACAGGGGCCTACGAGCAGTACTTC.

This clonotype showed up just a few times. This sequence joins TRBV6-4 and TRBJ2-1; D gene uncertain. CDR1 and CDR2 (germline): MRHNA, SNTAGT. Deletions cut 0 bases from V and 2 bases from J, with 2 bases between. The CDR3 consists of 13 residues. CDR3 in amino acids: CASSDSAYNEQFF. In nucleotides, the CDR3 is TGTGCCAGCAGTGACTCGGCCTACAATGAGCAGTTCTTC.

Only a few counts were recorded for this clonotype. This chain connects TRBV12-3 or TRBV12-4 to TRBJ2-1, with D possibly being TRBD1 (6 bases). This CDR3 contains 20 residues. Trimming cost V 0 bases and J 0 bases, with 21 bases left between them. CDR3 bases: TGTGCCAGCAGTTTAGCTAAGGGGACAACCGATTTTAACTCCTACAATGAGCAGTTCTTC. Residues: CASSLAKGTTDFNSYNEQFF.

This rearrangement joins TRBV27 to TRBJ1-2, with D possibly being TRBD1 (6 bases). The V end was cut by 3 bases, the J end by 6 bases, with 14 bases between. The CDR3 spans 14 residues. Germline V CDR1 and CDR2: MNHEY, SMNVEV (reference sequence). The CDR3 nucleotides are TGTGCCAGCAGTTTTCGGGGGCAATTGGATGGCTACACCTTC. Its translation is CASSFRGQLDGYTF.

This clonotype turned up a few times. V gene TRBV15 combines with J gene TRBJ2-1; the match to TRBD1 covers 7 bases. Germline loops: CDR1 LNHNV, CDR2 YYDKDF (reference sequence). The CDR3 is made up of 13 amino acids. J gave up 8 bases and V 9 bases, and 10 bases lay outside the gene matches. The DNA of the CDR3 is TGTGCCACGTCTGACAGGGTGTCCTATGAGCAGTTCTTC. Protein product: CATSDRVSYEQFF.

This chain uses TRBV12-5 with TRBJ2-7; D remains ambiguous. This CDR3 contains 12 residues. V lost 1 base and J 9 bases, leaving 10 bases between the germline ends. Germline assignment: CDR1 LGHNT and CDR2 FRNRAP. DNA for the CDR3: TGTGCTAGTGGTTTGGCGGACGGACGGCAGTACTTC. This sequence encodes CASGLADGRQYF.

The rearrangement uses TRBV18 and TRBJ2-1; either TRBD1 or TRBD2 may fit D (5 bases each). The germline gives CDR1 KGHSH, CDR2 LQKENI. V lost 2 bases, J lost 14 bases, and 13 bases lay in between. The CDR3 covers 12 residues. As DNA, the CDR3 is TGTGCCAGCTCACCAGGGGACCCACCTAAGTTCTTC. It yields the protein CASSPGDPPKFF.

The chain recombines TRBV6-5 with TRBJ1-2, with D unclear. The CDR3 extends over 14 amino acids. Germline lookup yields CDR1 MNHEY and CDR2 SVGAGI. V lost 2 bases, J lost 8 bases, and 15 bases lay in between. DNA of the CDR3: TGTGCCAGCAGTTACAGGTCCGTCCGTGGCGGCTACACCTTC. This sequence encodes CASSYRSVRGGYTF.

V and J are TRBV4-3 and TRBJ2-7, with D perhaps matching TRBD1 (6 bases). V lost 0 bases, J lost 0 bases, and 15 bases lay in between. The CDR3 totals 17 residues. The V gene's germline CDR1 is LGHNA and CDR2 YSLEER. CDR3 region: CASSQDYAGALSYEQYF. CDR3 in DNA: TGCGCCAGCAGCCAAGATTATGCAGGGGCCCTCTCCTACGAGCAGTACTTC.

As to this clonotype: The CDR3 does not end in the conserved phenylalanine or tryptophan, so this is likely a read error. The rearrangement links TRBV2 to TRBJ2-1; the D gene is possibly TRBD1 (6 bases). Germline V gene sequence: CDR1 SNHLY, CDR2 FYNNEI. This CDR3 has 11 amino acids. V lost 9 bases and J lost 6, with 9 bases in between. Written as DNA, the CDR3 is TGTGCCAGGCGAGGGGGCAATGAGCAGTTCTTA. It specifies CARRGGNEQFL.

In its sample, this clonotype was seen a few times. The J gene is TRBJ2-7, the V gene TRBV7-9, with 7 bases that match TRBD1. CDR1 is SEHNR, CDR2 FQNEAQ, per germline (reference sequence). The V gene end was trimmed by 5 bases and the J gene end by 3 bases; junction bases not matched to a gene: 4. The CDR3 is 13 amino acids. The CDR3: CASSEGGYYEQYF. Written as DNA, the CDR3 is TGTGCCAGCAGCGAAGGGGGCTACTACGAGCAGTACTTC.

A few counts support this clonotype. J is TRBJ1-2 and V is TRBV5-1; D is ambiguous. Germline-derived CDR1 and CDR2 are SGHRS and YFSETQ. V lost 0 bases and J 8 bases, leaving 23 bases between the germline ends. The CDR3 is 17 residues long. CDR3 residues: CASSLEPFRETAGGYTF. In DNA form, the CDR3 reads TGCGCCAGCAGCTTGGAGCCCTTTCGGGAGACCGCGGGAGGCTACACCTTC.

The CDR3 bases are TGTGCCAGCAGCCCTTATTCTGGAAACACCATATATTTT. Its translation: CASSPYSGNTIYF. This chain links TRBV12-3 or TRBV12-4 with TRBJ1-3; D uncertain. This CDR3 spans 13 amino acids. V was cut by 6 bases and J by 1 base, with 7 bases left in between.